Ten or more counts support the clone carrying this T cell receptor beta chain. Its specificity is not known. This record comes from a study of glioma-infiltrating T cells. Using RNA template, CDR3s of TCR alpha and beta were amplified with iRepertoire arm-PCR. Tissue mRNA or PBMC total RNA, roughly 100-400 ng, went into one-step reverse transcription and amplification. A single record per CDR3 protein comes from TCRdb applying MiXCR to the multiplex PCR reads. This sample has 150,000 to 200,000 distinct CDR3 sequences; more than 30% occur once, and the top ten carry just over 20%. Study conclusions and caveats: Tissue-blood divergence was below expectation in non-neoplastic patients, above in gliomas. Tissue and blood shared very few CDR3 sequences.

V shed 3 bases and J shed 7 bases, with 7 bases lying between them. This CDR3 is built from 11 residues. CDR1 DFQATT and CDR2 SNEGSKA come from the germline V gene (reference sequence). Sequencing was done on a sample of glioma tissue, nonneoplastic brain tissue, or PBMCs (not recorded which). V usage is TRBV20-1 and J usage is TRBJ1-5; D not certain. This clonotype originated in a human donor with low-grade glioma or glioblastoma, undergoing nonglioma brain surgery, or in good health (not recorded which). CDR3 nucleotide sequence: TGCAGTGCTAGTTCGGGGCAGCCCCAGCATTTT. As protein: CSASSGQPQHF.